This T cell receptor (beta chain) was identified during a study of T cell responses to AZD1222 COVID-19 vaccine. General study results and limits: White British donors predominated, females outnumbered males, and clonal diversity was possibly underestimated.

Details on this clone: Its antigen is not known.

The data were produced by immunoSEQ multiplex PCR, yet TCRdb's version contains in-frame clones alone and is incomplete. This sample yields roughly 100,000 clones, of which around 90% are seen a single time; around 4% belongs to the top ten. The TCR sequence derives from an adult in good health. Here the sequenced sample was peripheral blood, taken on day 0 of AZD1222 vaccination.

The DNA of the CDR3 is TGTGCCAGCAGCCCTCAGACAGCAACTAATGAAAAACTGTTTTTT. This encodes CASSPQTATNEKLFF. V usage is TRBV7-9 and J usage is TRBJ1-4, with D maybe TRBD1 (5 bases). The V gene lost 5 bases and the J gene lost 0 bases, with 10 bases spanning the gap. The CDR3 is 15 residues long. The V gene's germline CDR1 is SEHNR and CDR2 FQNEAQ (reference sequence).